The present T cell receptor beta chain was sequenced within a study of blood T cells in healthy people across ages. The authors ran a second PCR of 7 to 11 cycles using a sample-barcoded 5' primer and a J-beta primer mix. TCRdb reprocessed the 5' RACE reads with MiXCR, giving one entry per CDR3 protein. The top ten clones hold under 4% of a sample with approximately 800,000 distinct CDR3 sequences, 25% of them seen once. Trimming took off 4 bases at V and 1 base at J, with 10 bases between the two ends. The germline V gene has CDR1 MDHEN and CDR2 SYDVKM. The length of the CDR3 is 15 residues. The same specimen was also included in a second study, on T cells of mothers and their children.

The clonotype was recovered from a boy between 10 and 17 years old in good health. The chain links TRBV28 to TRBJ2-2; D gene ambiguous. Specimen: blood. CDR3: CASSSPSRNTGELFF. CDR3 DNA sequence: TGTGCCAGCAGTTCCCCCAGCAGGAACACCGGGGAGCTGTTTTTT. The complete variable domain, with remaining parts taken from reference TRBV28 and TRBJ2-2, reads DVKVTQSSRYLVKRTGEKVFLECVQDMDHENMFWYRQDPGLGLRLIYFSYDVKMKEKGDIPEGYSVSREKKERFSLILESASTNQTSMYLCASSSPSRNTGELFFGEGSRLTVL.